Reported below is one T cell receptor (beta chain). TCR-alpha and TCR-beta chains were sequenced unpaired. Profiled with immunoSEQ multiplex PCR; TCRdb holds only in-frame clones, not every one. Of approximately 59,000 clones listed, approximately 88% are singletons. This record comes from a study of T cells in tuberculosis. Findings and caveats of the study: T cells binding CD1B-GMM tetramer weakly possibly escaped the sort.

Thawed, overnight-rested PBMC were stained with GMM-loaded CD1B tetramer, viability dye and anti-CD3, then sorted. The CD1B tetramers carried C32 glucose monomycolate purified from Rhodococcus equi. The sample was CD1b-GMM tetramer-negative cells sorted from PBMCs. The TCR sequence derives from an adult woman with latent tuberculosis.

CDR3: CAWSEGSGGASDTQYF. CDR3 nucleotides: TGTGCCTGGAGTGAGGGTAGCGGGGGGGCGTCAGATACGCAGTATTTT. The chain has TRBV30 and TRBJ2-3; TRBD2 aligns across 11 bases. Germline V gene lookup returns CDR1 GTSNPN and CDR2 SVGIG (reference sequence). J lost 4 bases, V lost 1 base, and 7 bases had no gene match. This CDR3 has 16 residues.